This T cell receptor beta chain was profiled in a study of blood T cell repertoires in COVID-19. Clones were read by immunoSEQ multiplex PCR, and TCRdb kept only the in-frame ones, dropping some. The table includes 200,000 to 300,000 clones, 85% to 95% detected once. The sequencing input was peripheral blood. The origin of this receptor is a man in his thirties or forties with COVID-19, enrolled during active disease.

CDR3 nucleotide sequence: TGTGCCAGCAGTCCGACTAGCGGGGGGCTTACAGATACGCAGTATTTT. Its protein product is CASSPTSGGLTDTQYF. This sequence joins TRBV27 and TRBJ2-3, with 13 bases fitting TRBD2. This CDR3 region has 16 residues. Germline V gene data show CDR1 as MNHEY and CDR2 as SMNVEV (reference sequence). V shed 5 bases and J 3 bases; nucleotides not matched to a gene: 5.